The rows below give T cell receptor beta chains drawn from one sample of a study of Ad26.COV2.S vaccination and SARS-CoV-2 variants. The assay was immunoSEQ multiplex PCR, and TCRdb's table has in-frame clones only and misses some. This sample carries hundreds of thousands of clones, 80% to 90% of them seen once, and the ten largest clones take over 1.3%. The source was peripheral blood, collected in a trial of Ad26.COV2.S vaccine versus placebo. The receptors shown here come from a person between 18 and 59 years old who received the Ad26.COV2.S COVID-19 vaccine or a placebo. Both conserved end residues are part of each CDR3. Fields, in order: D gene, J gene, V gene, CDR3 protein. The D gene is left open where the match is weak.

d_call: -
j_call: TRBJ2-3
v_call: TRBV7-6
cdr3_aa: CASSLIAGTQYF

d_call: TRBD1
j_call: TRBJ2-7
v_call: TRBV5-4
cdr3_aa: CASSFSTGATYEQYF

d_call: -
j_call: TRBJ2-3
v_call: TRBV10-1
cdr3_aa: CASSKGTQGADTQYF

d_call: -
j_call: TRBJ1-5
v_call: TRBV2
cdr3_aa: CASSELRRGEVPGRNQPQHF

d_call: -
j_call: TRBJ2-2
v_call: TRBV6-2/TRBV6-3
cdr3_aa: CASSTGRTTGELFF

d_call: -
j_call: TRBJ1-1
v_call: TRBV7-9
cdr3_aa: CASSRTENTEAFF

d_call: -
j_call: TRBJ1-2
v_call: TRBV30
cdr3_aa: CAWRLHSSAIYTF

d_call: -
j_call: TRBJ2-5
v_call: TRBV6-5
cdr3_aa: CASSAGTAETQYF

d_call: -
j_call: TRBJ1-5
v_call: TRBV27
cdr3_aa: CASSSGGVNQPQHF

d_call: -
j_call: TRBJ1-1
v_call: TRBV6-5
cdr3_aa: CASTALGTGEAFF

d_call: -
j_call: TRBJ2-2
v_call: TRBV7-2
cdr3_aa: CASSLAFLGRNTGELFF

d_call: TRBD1
j_call: TRBJ2-3
v_call: TRBV5-1
cdr3_aa: CASSFVTGGQTDTQYF

d_call: -
j_call: TRBJ1-1
v_call: TRBV15
cdr3_aa: CATSSGFSTTFF

d_call: -
j_call: TRBJ1-1
v_call: TRBV27
cdr3_aa: CASSFGGMNTEAFF

d_call: TRBD2
j_call: TRBJ2-5
v_call: TRBV27
cdr3_aa: CASSPLTSGGGETQYF

d_call: TRBD1
j_call: TRBJ2-7
v_call: TRBV7-8
cdr3_aa: CASSLGLTGPNYEQYF

d_call: -
j_call: TRBJ1-5
v_call: TRBV23-1
cdr3_aa: CASSQSGPGKGTQFQPQHF

d_call: -
j_call: TRBJ1-3
v_call: TRBV7-2
cdr3_aa: CASSITPWNTIYF

d_call: TRBD1
j_call: TRBJ2-3
v_call: TRBV18
cdr3_aa: CASSGKDRASTDTQYF

d_call: -
j_call: TRBJ1-1
v_call: TRBV30
cdr3_aa: CAWGAIGSTEAFF

d_call: -
j_call: TRBJ1-5
v_call: TRBV6-5
cdr3_aa: CASSYSGRNDQPQHF

d_call: -
j_call: TRBJ2-1
v_call: TRBV19
cdr3_aa: CASSISRTAYNEQFF

d_call: -
j_call: TRBJ1-1
v_call: TRBV27
cdr3_aa: CASSSGGREAFF

d_call: TRBD2
j_call: TRBJ2-1
v_call: TRBV11-2
cdr3_aa: CASSLGAGEYNEQFF

d_call: -
j_call: TRBJ1-2
v_call: TRBV6-5
cdr3_aa: CASSYSQGSYGYTF

d_call: -
j_call: TRBJ2-7
v_call: TRBV29-1
cdr3_aa: CSVEGLRGYEQYF

d_call: -
j_call: TRBJ1-5
v_call: TRBV15
cdr3_aa: CATSKGGWQQPQHF

d_call: TRBD1
j_call: TRBJ1-5
v_call: TRBV19
cdr3_aa: CASRGRDRGINQPQHF

d_call: -
j_call: TRBJ1-3
v_call: TRBV20-1
cdr3_aa: CSASRHRVDGNTIYF

d_call: -
j_call: TRBJ2-1
v_call: TRBV5-7
cdr3_aa: CASSWTDLGYNEQFF

d_call: -
j_call: TRBJ2-2
v_call: TRBV27
cdr3_aa: CASSSPLTGSAKNTGELFF

d_call: TRBD1
j_call: TRBJ1-3
v_call: TRBV5-6
cdr3_aa: CASSSQTGSRNTIYF

d_call: -
j_call: TRBJ2-3
v_call: TRBV3-1/TRBV3-2
cdr3_aa: CASRLATVTDTQYF

d_call: TRBD1
j_call: TRBJ1-3
v_call: TRBV9
cdr3_aa: CASSVGGGSSGNTIYF

d_call: TRBD2
j_call: TRBJ2-1
v_call: TRBV11-3
cdr3_aa: CASSTTSGGGDEQFF

d_call: TRBD1
j_call: TRBJ2-2
v_call: TRBV10-3
cdr3_aa: CAIGQGGDRELFF

d_call: -
j_call: TRBJ1-2
v_call: TRBV6-5
cdr3_aa: CASSYSLQGGYGYTF

d_call: TRBD1
j_call: TRBJ1-1
v_call: TRBV30
cdr3_aa: CAWSVLQGDTEAFF

d_call: TRBD1
j_call: TRBJ1-5
v_call: TRBV30
cdr3_aa: CAWKNRDRVNQPQHF

d_call: -
j_call: TRBJ1-1
v_call: TRBV18
cdr3_aa: CASSQTVNTEAFF

d_call: -
j_call: TRBJ2-1
v_call: TRBV14
cdr3_aa: CASSQVGDSYNEQFF

d_call: TRBD2
j_call: TRBJ2-5
v_call: TRBV6-6
cdr3_aa: CASSYRTSGERETQYF

d_call: -
j_call: TRBJ2-1
v_call: TRBV9
cdr3_aa: CASSALPGYEQFF

d_call: -
j_call: TRBJ2-6
v_call: TRBV7-9
cdr3_aa: CASSLVSRAGANVLTF

d_call: -
j_call: TRBJ1-2
v_call: TRBV6-2/TRBV6-3
cdr3_aa: CASSYDFSFGYTF